The text below deals with one T cell receptor (beta chain). This sample is part of a study of blood T cell repertoires in COVID-19. Profiled with immunoSEQ multiplex PCR; TCRdb holds only in-frame clones, not every one. The data contain about 150,000 clones, about 88% of them seen just once; the ten biggest clones take up around 7%. In Cohort 3, a recovered donor had either two negative PCRs, clearance, or symptom resolution. Germline lookup yields CDR1 MNHEY and CDR2 SVGEGT. Trimming cost V 4 bases and J 4 bases; bases outside gene matches: 18. This CDR3 is 20 amino acids long. J is TRBJ2-5 and V is TRBV6-2 or TRBV6-3, with 13 positions matching TRBD2. Sequencing used PBMCs or T cells enriched from blood (not recorded which). This receptor was identified in a man aged 45-65 years who had recovered from COVID-19. The CDR3 sequence is CASSSRTSGGAGRGRETQYF. CDR3 bases: TGTGCCAGCAGTTCCCGAACTAGCGGGGGGGCAGGAAGGGGAAGAGAGACCCAGTACTTC.